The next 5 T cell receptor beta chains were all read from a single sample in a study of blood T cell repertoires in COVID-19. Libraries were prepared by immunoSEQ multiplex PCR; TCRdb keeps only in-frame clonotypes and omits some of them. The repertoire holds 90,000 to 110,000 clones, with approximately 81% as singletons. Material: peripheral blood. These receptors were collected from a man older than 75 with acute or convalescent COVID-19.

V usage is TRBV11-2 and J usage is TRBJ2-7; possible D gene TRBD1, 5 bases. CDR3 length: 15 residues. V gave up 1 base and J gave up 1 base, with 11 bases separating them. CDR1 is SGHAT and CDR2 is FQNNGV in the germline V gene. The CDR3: CASSLGGAMSYEQYF. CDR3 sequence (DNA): TGTGCCAGCAGCTTAGGGGGCGCCATGTCCTACGAGCAGTACTTC.

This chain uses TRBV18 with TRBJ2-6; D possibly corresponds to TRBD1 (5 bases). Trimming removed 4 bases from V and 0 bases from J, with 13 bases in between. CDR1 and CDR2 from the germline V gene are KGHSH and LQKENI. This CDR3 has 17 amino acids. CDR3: CASSQQAQGSGANVLTF. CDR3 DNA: TGTGCCAGCTCACAACAGGCTCAGGGCTCTGGGGCCAACGTCCTGACTTTC.

In DNA, the CDR3 is TGCGCCAGCAGCGTACTGCAGGCAACTAATGAAAAACTGTTTTTT. Its protein is CASSVLQATNEKLFF. The genes are TRBV5-1 and TRBJ1-4, with D unclear. V gave up 4 bases and J gave up 0 bases, with 10 bases separating them. The CDR3 is made up of 15 amino acids. Per the germline V gene, CDR1 is SGHRS and CDR2 is YFSETQ.

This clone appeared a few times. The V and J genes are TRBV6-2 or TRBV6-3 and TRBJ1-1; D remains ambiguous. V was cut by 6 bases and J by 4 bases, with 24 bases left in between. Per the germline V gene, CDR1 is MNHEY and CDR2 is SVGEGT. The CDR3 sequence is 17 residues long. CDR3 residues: CASSQFHVPPPVTEAFF. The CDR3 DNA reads TGTGCCAGCAGCCAGTTCCATGTCCCACCACCAGTCACTGAAGCTTTCTTT.

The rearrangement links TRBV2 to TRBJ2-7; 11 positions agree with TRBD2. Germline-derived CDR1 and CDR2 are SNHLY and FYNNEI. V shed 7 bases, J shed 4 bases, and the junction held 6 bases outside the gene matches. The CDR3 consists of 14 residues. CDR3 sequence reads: CASTTSGASYEQYF. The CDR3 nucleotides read TGTGCCAGCACGACTAGCGGGGCCTCTTACGAGCAGTACTTC.